This record concerns one T cell receptor (beta chain) sequence. Its antigen is currently not known. No much larger clone exists at a distance of one base, and base qualities are not known. Genomic DNA was extracted from sorted cells for sequencing of the TCRbeta CDR3 region. The immunoSEQ Assay was used to sequence the TCRbeta CDR3 regions. Here the immuneACCESS table is served through TCRdb, limited to in-frame sequences with V and J called. Missing clones are a known gap in these copies; in checked studies unresolved V genes cover under half, and the rest lacks a known reason. This sample holds some 110,000 clones; roughly 95% were observed only once. More than 0.15% of the sample is held by the ten biggest clonotypes. Patients with autoimmune disease history or receiving systemic immunosuppression were excluded from the trial. Peripheral blood for TCR sequencing was drawn from every dose cohort at baseline, at cycle 4 day 1 and at cycle 7 day 1. The samples were taken from a phase I, first-in-human, multicenter, open-label dose-escalation trial of ivuxolimab. The trial enrolled adults with locally advanced or metastatic head and neck squamous cell, hepatocellular, melanoma or renal cell carcinoma. Before TCR sequencing, CD4+ and CD8+ T cells were separately sorted from peripheral blood.

These data come from a study of OX40 agonist ivuxolimab in advanced cancers. About the study as a whole: Ivuxolimab was a fully human IgG2 agonistic monoclonal antibody targeting the costimulatory receptor OX40 (CD134). Intravenous ivuxolimab was administered to patients every 2 weeks at six dose levels: 0.01, 0.1, 0.3, 1.5, 3 and 10 mg/kg. Among the roughly 54 dose-escalation patients, about 19 had hepatocellular carcinoma, roughly 15 melanoma, 9 renal cell carcinoma and 9 head and neck cancer. A male proportion of around 80% and a mean age of about 60 years, ranging from roughly 20 to 80, were recorded for the dose-escalation cohort. Prior anti-PD-1, anti-PD-L1 or anti-CTLA-4 therapy was permitted, and less than 45% of dose-escalation patients had received checkpoint inhibitors. Partial responses occurred in three dose-escalation patients: two with cutaneous melanoma and one with hepatocellular carcinoma. Peripheral TCRbeta sequencing aimed to test whether ivuxolimab altered TCR sequence diversity and caused clonal T-cell expansion. The paper describes the monotherapy dose-escalation part (N of about 54 patients) of the phase I trial of ivuxolimab.

The CDR3 runs 13 residues from the cysteine to the phenylalanine. The sequence is cut down to CDR3 DNA, 39 bases in frame from base 1. From V the trimming removes 7 bases and from J it removes 2 bases, while the gene matches leave 2 bases of the junction unaccounted for. The germline V gene (reference sequence) sets CDR1 to LNHDA and CDR2 to SQIVND. Broader findings and caveats from the paper: In partial responders in the 0.1-3.0 mg/kg groups, normalized peripheral clonal expansion was found to be among the lowest, especially among CD8+ T cells. Low levels of normalized T-cell clonal expansion were also seen in some patients who did not respond. After ivuxolimab, more expanded clones were found on average in CD8+ T cells than in CD4+ T cells. At doses from 0.1 to 3.0 mg/kg, clonal expansion was seen in both CD4+ and CD8+ blood T cells between baseline and week 6. The antigen specificity of the clonally expanded peripheral T cells was not determined.

The origin of this receptor is an adult with an advanced solid tumor such as melanoma, head and neck, liver or kidney cancer. Sequenced material: CD4+ or CD8+ T cells sorted from blood, taken in a trial of the OX40 agonist ivuxolimab. The V and J segments used are TRBV19 and TRBJ1-5, and 7 bases in between align with TRBD1. The CDR3 reads CASIGQGNQPQHF. The DNA is TGTGCCAGTATAGGACAGGGCAATCAGCCCCAGCATTTT. The full variable domain, completed from the reference TRBV19 and TRBJ1-5 proteins outside the CDR3, reads DGGITQSPKYLFRKEGQNVTLSCEQNLNHDAMYWYRQDPGQGLRLIYYSQIVNDFQKGDIAEGYSVSREKKESFPLTVTSAQKNPTAFYLCASIGQGNQPQHFGDGTRLSIL.